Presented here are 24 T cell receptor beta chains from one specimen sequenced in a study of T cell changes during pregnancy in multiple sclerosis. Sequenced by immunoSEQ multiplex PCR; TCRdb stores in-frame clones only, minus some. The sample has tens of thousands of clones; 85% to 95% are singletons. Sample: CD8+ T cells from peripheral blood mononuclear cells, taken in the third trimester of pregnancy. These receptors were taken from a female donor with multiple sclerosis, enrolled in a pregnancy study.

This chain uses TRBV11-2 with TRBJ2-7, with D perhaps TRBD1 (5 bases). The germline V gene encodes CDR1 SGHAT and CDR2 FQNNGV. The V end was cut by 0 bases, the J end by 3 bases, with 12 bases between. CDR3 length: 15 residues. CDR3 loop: CASSLDLGPHYEQYF. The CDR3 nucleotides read TGTGCCAGCAGCTTAGATCTGGGGCCCCACTACGAGCAGTACTTC.

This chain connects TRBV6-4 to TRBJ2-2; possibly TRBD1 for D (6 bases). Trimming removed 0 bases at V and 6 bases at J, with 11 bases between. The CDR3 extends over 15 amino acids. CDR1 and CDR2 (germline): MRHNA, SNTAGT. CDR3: CASSDSVGGSGELFF. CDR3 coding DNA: TGTGCCAGCAGTGACTCGGTAGGGGGATCCGGGGAGCTGTTTTTT.

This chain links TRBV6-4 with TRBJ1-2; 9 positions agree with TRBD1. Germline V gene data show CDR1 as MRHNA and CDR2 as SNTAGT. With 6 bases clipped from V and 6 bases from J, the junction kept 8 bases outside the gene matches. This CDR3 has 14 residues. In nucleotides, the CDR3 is TGTGCCAGCAGGCGAACAGGGGGCGGGGATGGCTACACCTTC. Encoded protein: CASRRTGGGDGYTF.

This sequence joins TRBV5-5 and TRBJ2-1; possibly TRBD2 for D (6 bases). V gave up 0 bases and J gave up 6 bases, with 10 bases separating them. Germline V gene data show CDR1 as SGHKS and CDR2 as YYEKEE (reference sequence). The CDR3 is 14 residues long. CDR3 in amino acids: CASSLVASVNEQFF. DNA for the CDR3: TGTGCCAGCAGCTTGGTGGCTAGCGTCAATGAGCAGTTCTTC.

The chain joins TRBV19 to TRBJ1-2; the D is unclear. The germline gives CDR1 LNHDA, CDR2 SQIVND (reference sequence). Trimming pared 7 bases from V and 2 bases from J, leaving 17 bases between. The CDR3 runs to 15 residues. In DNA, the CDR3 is TGTGCCAGTATATCGGTCCGTGGTCGAAACTATGGCTACACCTTC. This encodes CASISVRGRNYGYTF.

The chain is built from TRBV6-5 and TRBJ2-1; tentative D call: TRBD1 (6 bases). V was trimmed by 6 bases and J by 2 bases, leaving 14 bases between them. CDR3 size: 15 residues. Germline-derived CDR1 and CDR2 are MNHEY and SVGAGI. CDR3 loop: CASSIDRPTYNEQFF. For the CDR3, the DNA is TGTGCCAGCAGCATAGACAGGCCAACCTACAATGAGCAGTTCTTC.

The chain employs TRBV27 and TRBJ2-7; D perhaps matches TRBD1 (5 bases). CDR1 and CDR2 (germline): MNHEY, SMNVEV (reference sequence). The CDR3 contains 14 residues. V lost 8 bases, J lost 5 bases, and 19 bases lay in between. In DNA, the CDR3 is TGTGCCAGCTCTGCCTCAACCCTAGGGGACGAGCAGTACTTC. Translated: CASSASTLGDEQYF.

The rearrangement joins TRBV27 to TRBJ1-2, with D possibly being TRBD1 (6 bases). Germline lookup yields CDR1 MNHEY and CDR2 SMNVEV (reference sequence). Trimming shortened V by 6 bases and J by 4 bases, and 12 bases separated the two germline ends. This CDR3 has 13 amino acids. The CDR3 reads CASRRQETYGYTF. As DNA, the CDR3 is TGTGCCAGCAGGAGACAGGAGACCTATGGCTACACCTTC.

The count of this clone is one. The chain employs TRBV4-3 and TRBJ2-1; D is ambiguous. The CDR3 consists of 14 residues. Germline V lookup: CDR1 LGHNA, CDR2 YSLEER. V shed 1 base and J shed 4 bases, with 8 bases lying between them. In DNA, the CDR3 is TGCGCCAGCAGCCAAGTGGGCCCTTACAATGAGCAGTTCTTC. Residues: CASSQVGPYNEQFF.

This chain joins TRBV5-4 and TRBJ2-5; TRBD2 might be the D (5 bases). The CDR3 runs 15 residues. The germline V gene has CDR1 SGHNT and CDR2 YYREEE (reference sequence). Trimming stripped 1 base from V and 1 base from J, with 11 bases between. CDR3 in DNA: TGTGCCAGCAGCTTGTCCTGGGAGCCCCAAGAGACCCAGTACTTC. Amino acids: CASSLSWEPQETQYF.

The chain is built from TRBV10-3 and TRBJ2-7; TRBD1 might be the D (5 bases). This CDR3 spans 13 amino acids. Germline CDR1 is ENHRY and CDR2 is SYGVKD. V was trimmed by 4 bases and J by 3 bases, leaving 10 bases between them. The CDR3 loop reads CAISGSDSYEQYF. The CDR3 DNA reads TGTGCCATCAGTGGCTCCGACAGCTACGAGCAGTACTTC.

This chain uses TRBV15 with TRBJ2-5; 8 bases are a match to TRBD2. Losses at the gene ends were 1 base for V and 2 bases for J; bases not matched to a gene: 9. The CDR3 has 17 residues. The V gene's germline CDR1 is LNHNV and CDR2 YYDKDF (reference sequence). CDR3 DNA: TGTGCCACCAGCAGAGTAGTGAGCGGGAGTGGTCAAGAGACCCAGTACTTC. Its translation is CATSRVVSGSGQETQYF.

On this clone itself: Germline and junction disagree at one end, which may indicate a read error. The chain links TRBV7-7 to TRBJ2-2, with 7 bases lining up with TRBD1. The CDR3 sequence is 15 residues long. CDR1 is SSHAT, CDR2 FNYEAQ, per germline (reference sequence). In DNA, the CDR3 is TGTGCTAGCAGCTTGGGACAGATGAACACCGGGGAGCTGTTTTTT. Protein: CASSLGQMNTGELFF.

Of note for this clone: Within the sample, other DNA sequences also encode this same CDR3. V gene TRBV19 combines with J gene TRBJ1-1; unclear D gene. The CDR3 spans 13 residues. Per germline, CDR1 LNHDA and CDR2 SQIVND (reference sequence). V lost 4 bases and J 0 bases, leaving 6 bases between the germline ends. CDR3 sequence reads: CASSSGMNTEAFF. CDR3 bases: TGTGCCAGTAGTAGTGGCATGAACACTGAAGCTTTCTTT.

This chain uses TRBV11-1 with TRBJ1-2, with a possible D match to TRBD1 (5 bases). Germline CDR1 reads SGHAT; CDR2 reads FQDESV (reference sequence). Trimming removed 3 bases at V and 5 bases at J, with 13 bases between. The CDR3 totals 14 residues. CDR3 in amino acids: CASSFDSKPYGYTF. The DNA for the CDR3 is TGTGCCAGCAGCTTCGACAGTAAACCTTATGGCTACACCTTC.

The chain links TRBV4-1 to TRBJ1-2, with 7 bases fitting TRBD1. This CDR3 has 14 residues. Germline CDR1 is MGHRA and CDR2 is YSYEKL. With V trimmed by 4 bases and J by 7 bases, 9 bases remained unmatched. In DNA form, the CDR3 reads TGCGCCAGCAGCCGAGACAGGGAGGAGACTGGCTACACCTTC. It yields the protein CASSRDREETGYTF.

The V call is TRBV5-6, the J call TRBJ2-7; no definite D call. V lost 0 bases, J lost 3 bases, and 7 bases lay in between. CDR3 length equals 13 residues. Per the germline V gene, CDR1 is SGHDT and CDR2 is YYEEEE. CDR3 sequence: CASSLDFDYEQYF. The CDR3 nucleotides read TGTGCCAGCAGCTTGGACTTCGACTACGAGCAGTACTTC.

The CDR3 loop is CASKTGTGDSTDIYEQYF. For the CDR3, the DNA is TGTGCCAGCAAGACCGGGACAGGGGACTCCACGGATATCTACGAGCAGTACTTC. V and J are TRBV2 and TRBJ2-7; TRBD1 matches 10 bases. This CDR3 region has 18 residues. V lost 7 bases to trimming and J lost 3 bases; unmatched junction nucleotides: 18. CDR1 and CDR2 (germline): SNHLY, FYNNEI.

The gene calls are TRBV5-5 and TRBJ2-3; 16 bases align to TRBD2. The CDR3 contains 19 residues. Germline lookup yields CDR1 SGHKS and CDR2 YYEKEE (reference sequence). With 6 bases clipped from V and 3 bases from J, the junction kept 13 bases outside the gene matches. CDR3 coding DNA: TGTGCCAGCACCCGAGGGACTAGCGGGAGGGCCTTCTATACAGATACGCAGTATTTT. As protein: CASTRGTSGRAFYTDTQYF.

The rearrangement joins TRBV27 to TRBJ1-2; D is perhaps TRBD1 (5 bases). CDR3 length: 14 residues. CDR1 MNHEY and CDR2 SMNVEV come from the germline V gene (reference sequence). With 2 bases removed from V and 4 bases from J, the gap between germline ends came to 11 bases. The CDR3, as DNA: TGTGCCAGCAGTTTAGACAGAAATGGCTATGGCTACACCTTC. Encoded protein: CASSLDRNGYGYTF.

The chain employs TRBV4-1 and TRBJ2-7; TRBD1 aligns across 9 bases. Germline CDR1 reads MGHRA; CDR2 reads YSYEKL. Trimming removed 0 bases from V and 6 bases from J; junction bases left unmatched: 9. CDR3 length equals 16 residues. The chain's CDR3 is CASSQDGGTGSIEQYF. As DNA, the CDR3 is TGCGCCAGCAGCCAAGATGGAGGGACAGGGTCAATCGAGCAGTACTTC.

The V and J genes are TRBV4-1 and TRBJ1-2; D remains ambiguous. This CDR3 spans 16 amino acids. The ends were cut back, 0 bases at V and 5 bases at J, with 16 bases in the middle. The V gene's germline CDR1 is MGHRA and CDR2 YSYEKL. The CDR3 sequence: CASSQEVGGGSYGYTF. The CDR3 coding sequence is TGCGCCAGCAGCCAAGAGGTAGGAGGAGGGTCTTATGGCTACACCTTC.

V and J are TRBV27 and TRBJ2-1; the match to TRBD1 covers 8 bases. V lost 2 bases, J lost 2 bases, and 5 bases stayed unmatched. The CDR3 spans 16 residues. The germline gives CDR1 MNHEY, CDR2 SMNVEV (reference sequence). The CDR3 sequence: CASSLDTGGAYNEQFF. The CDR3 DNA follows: TGTGCCAGCAGTTTAGATACAGGGGGTGCCTACAATGAGCAGTTCTTC.

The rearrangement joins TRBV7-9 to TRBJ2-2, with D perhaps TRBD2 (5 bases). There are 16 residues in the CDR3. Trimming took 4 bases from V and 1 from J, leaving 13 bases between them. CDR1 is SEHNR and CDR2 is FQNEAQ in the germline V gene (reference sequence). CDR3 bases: TGTGCCAGCAGCTCCCTTCTAGGGAGGAACACCGGGGAGCTGTTTTTT. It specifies CASSSLLGRNTGELFF.